The 20 T cell receptor beta chains presented below share a single source sample, sequenced in a study of OX40 agonist ivuxolimab in advanced cancers. The protocol was immunoSEQ multiplex PCR, while the TCRdb copy is restricted to in-frame clones and leaves out a portion. The sample records 78,000 or so clones, around 83% being singletons. The sample in question was CD4+ or CD8+ T cells sorted from blood, obtained in a trial of the OX40 agonist ivuxolimab. These receptors originate from an adult with an advanced solid tumor such as melanoma, head and neck, liver or kidney cancer.

This clone was detected once. The chain couples TRBV27 to TRBJ2-3; 13 bases align to TRBD2. The germline V gene encodes CDR1 MNHEY and CDR2 SMNVEV (reference sequence). J gave up 4 bases and V 6 bases, and 7 bases lay outside the gene matches. The CDR3 runs to 16 residues. CDR3 loop: CASSRRTSGSADTQYF. DNA of the CDR3: TGTGCCAGCAGCCGCCGGACTAGCGGGAGTGCAGATACGCAGTATTTT.

This chain joins TRBV27 and TRBJ2-3; D could derive from TRBD1 or TRBD2 (5 bases each). Germline loops: CDR1 MNHEY, CDR2 SMNVEV (reference sequence). V lost 0 bases and J 0 bases, leaving 16 bases between the germline ends. This CDR3 is 18 amino acids long. The CDR3 DNA sequence: TGTGCCAGCAGTTTATCCCAGGGTGGGAGCGCTAGCACAGATACGCAGTATTTT. Residues: CASSLSQGGSASTDTQYF.

J is TRBJ2-1 and V is TRBV28; 8 bases fit TRBD1. Looked up from germline, CDR1 is MDHEN and CDR2 is SYDVKM. This CDR3 has 13 residues. The V and J ends lost 6 bases and 5 bases, in that order; junction bases with no gene match: 3. In DNA form, the CDR3 reads TGTGCCAGCAGAGCGACAGGGGACAATGAGCAGTTCTTC. Amino acids: CASRATGDNEQFF. Full variable domain (outside the CDR3, taken from reference TRBV28 and TRBJ2-1): DVKVTQSSRYLVKRTGEKVFLECVQDMDHENMFWYRQDPGLGLRLIYFSYDVKMKEKGDIPEGYSVSREKKERFSLILESASTNQTSMYLCASRATGDNEQFFGPGTRLTVL.

The chain employs TRBV19 and TRBJ2-5; D is unclear. V lost 0 bases and J 4 bases, leaving 9 bases between the germline ends. Germline-derived CDR1 and CDR2 are LNHDA and SQIVND (reference sequence). The CDR3 has 14 residues. CDR3 DNA: TGTGCCAGTAGTATAGATCGATGGAGAGAGACCCAGTACTTC. Protein product: CASSIDRWRETQYF.

This clone appeared a few times. The chain joins TRBV6-6 to TRBJ2-7; D is possibly TRBD1 (6 bases). This CDR3 is built from 13 residues. V was pared by 2 bases and J by 1 base, with 6 bases between. Germline V CDR1 and CDR2: MNHNY, SVGAGI (reference sequence). The CDR3 DNA is TGTGCCAGCAGTTACAGGGGGTCCTACGAGCAGTACTTC. Residues: CASSYRGSYEQYF.

V and J are TRBV10-2 and TRBJ1-3, with D possibly matching TRBD1 (5 bases). The CDR3 is 14 residues long. V lost 6 bases, J lost 4 bases, and 13 bases lay in between. Germline V gene lookup returns CDR1 WSHSY and CDR2 SAAADI. The CDR3 nucleotides read TGCGCCAGCAGACCAGACGAGGGGGGAAACACCATATATTTT. As protein: CASRPDEGGNTIYF.

The genes are TRBV11-2 and TRBJ1-3; 7 bases map to TRBD1. V shed 6 bases and J 0 bases; nucleotides not matched to a gene: 5. Germline CDR1 and CDR2: SGHAT and FQNNGV. The CDR3 extends over 15 amino acids. The CDR3 bases are TGTGCCAGCAGTCCGGGACAGAACTCTGGAAACACCATATATTTT. It codes for CASSPGQNSGNTIYF.

The chain couples TRBV5-6 to TRBJ1-1, with D unresolved. CDR1 SGHDT and CDR2 YYEEEE come from the germline V gene. Deletions cut 0 bases from V and 1 base from J, with 4 bases between. The CDR3 is made up of 13 amino acids. The CDR3 DNA follows: TGTGCCAGCAGCTTGGAGTGGAACACTGAAGCTTTCTTT. This gives the protein CASSLEWNTEAFF.

This sequence joins TRBV2 and TRBJ2-7, with TRBD2 matching over 13 bases. V trimming: 5 bases; J trimming: 6 bases; junction bases outside the gene matches: 7. Looked up from germline, CDR1 is SNHLY and CDR2 is FYNNEI. The length of the CDR3 is 15 residues. For the CDR3, the DNA is TGTGCCAGCAGTAGAGGACTAGCGGGAGCGAGCGAGCAGTACTTC. Its protein is CASSRGLAGASEQYF.

J is TRBJ2-7 and V is TRBV5-1; D remains unclear. The CDR3 covers 13 residues. CDR1 and CDR2 from the germline V gene are SGHRS and YFSETQ. V lost 4 bases and J 3 bases, leaving 11 bases between the germline ends. The CDR3 here is CASSPENDYEQYF. The CDR3 DNA sequence: TGCGCCAGCAGCCCTGAGAACGACTACGAGCAGTACTTC.

The rearrangement joins TRBV19 to TRBJ1-5; 7 nucleotides align to TRBD1. J was trimmed by 0 bases and V by 7 bases; bases with no gene match: 9. Per the germline V gene, CDR1 is LNHDA and CDR2 is SQIVND (reference sequence). The CDR3 runs 16 residues. CDR3 DNA sequence: TGTGCCAGTACCCCTTCGGGACAGAATAGCAATCAGCCCCAGCATTTT. Protein: CASTPSGQNSNQPQHF.

CDR3 in DNA: TGTGCCAGCTCACGGCAGGGGGACGTGGATGAGCAGTTCTTC. Translation gives CASSRQGDVDEQFF. V and J are TRBV18 and TRBJ2-1; 7 bases map to TRBD1. V lost 4 bases, J lost 8 bases, and 8 bases stayed unmatched. From germline, CDR1 is KGHSH and CDR2 LQKENI. The CDR3 covers 14 residues.

The chain is built from TRBV5-1 and TRBJ2-3, with TRBD2 matching 9 bases. V lost 0 bases and J lost 7; bases outside the gene matches: 12. CDR3 length: 17 amino acids. CDR1 and CDR2 (germline): SGHRS, YFSETQ. The CDR3 is CASSLAGAGGVTNTQYF. CDR3 in DNA: TGCGCCAGCAGCTTGGCCGGGGCGGGGGGGGTCACGAATACGCAGTATTTT.

This clone was detected once. In nucleotides, the CDR3 is TGTGCAAGTCGACCGGGGCAACATCTCGGCTACGAGCAGTACTTC. Translating gives CASRPGQHLGYEQYF. This chain connects TRBV12-2 to TRBJ2-7. TRBV12-2 is flagged as a pseudogene. This CDR3 comprises 15 residues.

This chain uses TRBV28 with TRBJ1-3, with a possible D match to TRBD1 (5 bases). This CDR3 contains 15 residues. V lost 7 bases and J lost 2, with 15 bases in between. Germline-derived CDR1 and CDR2 are MDHEN and SYDVKM. CDR3 sequence (DNA): TGTGCCAGCACCCGCGGCTGGGGCCCTGGAAACACCATATATTTT. Residues: CASTRGWGPGNTIYF.

The J gene is TRBJ1-6, the V gene TRBV27, with D possibly TRBD1 on 6 matching bases. V was shortened by 3 bases and J by 2 bases, with 11 bases between the two germline ends. CDR1 is MNHEY and CDR2 is SMNVEV in the germline V gene (reference sequence). This CDR3 has 16 amino acids. This CDR3 reads CASSFGTGPYNSPLHF. CDR3 in DNA: TGTGCCAGCAGTTTCGGTACAGGGCCCTATAATTCACCCCTCCACTTT.

The chain joins TRBV20-1 to TRBJ2-7; D remains unclear. Germline V gene lookup returns CDR1 DFQATT and CDR2 SNEGSKA (reference sequence). The CDR3 is 11 amino acids. V lost 3 bases, J lost 2 bases, and 5 bases lay in between. The CDR3 reads CSARGTYEQYF. The CDR3 region has the DNA TGCAGTGCTAGGGGTACCTACGAGCAGTACTTC.

In this sample, this clone turned up once. The chain employs TRBV5-1 and TRBJ2-1, with 12 positions matching TRBD2. The CDR3 loop spans 16 amino acids. V lost 0 bases and J lost 4; bases outside the gene matches: 2. Germline V gene data show CDR1 as SGHRS and CDR2 as YFSETQ. The DNA of the CDR3 is TGCGCCAGCAGCTTGGAGCTAGCGGGAGGGTACAATGAGCAGTTCTTC. Amino acids: CASSLELAGGYNEQFF.

V gene TRBV5-4 combines with J gene TRBJ2-2, with 7 bases identical to TRBD1. Germline lookup yields CDR1 SGHNT and CDR2 YYREEE (reference sequence). The ends lost 4 bases at V and 1 base at J; junction bases unmatched: 4. The CDR3 runs to 15 residues. CDR3 coding DNA: TGTGCCAGCAGCGTGGGACAGATGAACACCGGGGAGCTGTTTTTT. Protein: CASSVGQMNTGELFF.

The V gene is TRBV7-9, the J gene TRBJ1-6; TRBD1 aligns across 7 bases. Germline-derived CDR1 and CDR2 are SEHNR and FQNEAQ (reference sequence). The CDR3 sequence is 14 residues long. The V gene end was trimmed by 3 bases and the J gene end by 11 bases; junction bases not matched to a gene: 7. The CDR3 loop reads CASSLGDRGTPLHF. The CDR3 DNA reads as TGTGCCAGCAGCTTGGGGGACAGAGGGACACCCCTCCACTTT.